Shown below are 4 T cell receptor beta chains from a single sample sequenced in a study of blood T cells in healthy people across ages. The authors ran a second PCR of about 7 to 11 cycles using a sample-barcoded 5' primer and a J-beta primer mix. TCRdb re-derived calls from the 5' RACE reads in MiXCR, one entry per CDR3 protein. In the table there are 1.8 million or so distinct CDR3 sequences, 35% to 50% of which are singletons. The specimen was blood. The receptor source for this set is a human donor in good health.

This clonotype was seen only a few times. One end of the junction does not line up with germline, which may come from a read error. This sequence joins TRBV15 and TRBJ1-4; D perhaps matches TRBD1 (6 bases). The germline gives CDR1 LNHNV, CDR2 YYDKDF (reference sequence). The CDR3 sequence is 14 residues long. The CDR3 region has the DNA TGTGCCACCAGCGGGACACGGAGGGATGAAAAACGGTTTTTT. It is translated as CATSGTRRDEKRFF.

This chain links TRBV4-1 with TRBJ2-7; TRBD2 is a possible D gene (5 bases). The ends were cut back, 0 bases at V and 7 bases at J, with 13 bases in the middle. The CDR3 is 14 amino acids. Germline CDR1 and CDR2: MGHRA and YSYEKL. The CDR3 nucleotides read TGCGCCAGCAGCCAAGAACCCGGGATGATTGAGCAGTACTTC. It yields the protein CASSQEPGMIEQYF.

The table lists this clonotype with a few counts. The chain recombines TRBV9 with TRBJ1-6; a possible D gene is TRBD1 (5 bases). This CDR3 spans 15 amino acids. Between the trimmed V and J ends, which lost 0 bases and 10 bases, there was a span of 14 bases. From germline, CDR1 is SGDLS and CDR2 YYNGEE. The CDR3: CASSVATGGGSPLHF. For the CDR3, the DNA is TGTGCCAGCAGCGTAGCTACTGGGGGTGGATCACCCCTCCACTTT.

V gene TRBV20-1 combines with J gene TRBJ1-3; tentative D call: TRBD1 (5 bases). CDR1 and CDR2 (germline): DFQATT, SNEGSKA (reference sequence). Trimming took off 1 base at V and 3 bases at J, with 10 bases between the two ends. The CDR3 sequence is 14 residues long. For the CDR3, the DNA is TGCAGTGCTAGAGGTGGGGGATTTGGAAACACCATATATTTT. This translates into CSARGGGFGNTIYF.